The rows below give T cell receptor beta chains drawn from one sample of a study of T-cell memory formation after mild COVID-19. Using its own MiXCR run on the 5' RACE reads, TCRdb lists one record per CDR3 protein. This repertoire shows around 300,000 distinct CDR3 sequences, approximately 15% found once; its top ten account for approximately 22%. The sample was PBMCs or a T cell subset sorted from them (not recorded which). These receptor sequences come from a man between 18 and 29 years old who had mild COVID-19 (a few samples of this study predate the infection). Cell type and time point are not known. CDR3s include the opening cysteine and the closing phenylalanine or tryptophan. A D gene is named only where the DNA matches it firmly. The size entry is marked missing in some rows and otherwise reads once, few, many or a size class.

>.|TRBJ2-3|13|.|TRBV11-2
CASSLGEHGTQYF
TGTGCCAGCAGCTTAGGTGAGCACGGTACGCAGTATTTT
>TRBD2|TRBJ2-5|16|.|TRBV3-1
CASSQDHSGGAETQYF
TGTGCCAGCAGCCAAGATCACAGCGGGGGGGCGGAGACCCAGTACTTC
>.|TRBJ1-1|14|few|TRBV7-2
CASSARQEATEAFF
TGTGCCAGCAGCGCACGACAGGAGGCCACTGAAGCTTTCTTT
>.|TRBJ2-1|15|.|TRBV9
CASSVLPKRGDEQFF
TGTGCCAGCAGCGTACTCCCTAAACGCGGGGATGAGCAGTTCTTC
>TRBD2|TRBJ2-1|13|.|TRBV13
CASGLAGYNEQFF
TGTGCCAGCGGACTAGCGGGGTACAATGAGCAGTTCTTC
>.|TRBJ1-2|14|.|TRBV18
CASSPPADPYGYTF
TGTGCCAGCTCACCCCCGGCGGACCCTTATGGCTACACCTTC
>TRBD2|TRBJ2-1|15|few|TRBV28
CASSSLAGSYNEQFF
TGTGCCAGCAGTTCACTAGCGGGATCATACAATGAGCAGTTCTTC
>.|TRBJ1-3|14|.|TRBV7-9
CASRIQVSGNTIYF
TGTGCCAGCAGAATACAGGTCTCTGGAAACACCATATATTTT
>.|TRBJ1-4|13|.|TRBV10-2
CASSVGLGEKLFF
TGCGCCAGCAGTGTGGGCCTGGGAGAAAAACTGTTTTTT
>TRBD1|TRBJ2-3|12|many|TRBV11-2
CASSPQGDTQYF
TGTGCCAGCAGCCCACAGGGGGATACGCAGTATTTT
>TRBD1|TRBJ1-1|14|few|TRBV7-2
CASSSGQGRTEAFF
TGTGCCAGCAGCTCCGGACAGGGTAGGACTGAAGCTTTCTTT
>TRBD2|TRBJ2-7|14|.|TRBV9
CASSVTSGNYEQYF
TGTGCCAGCAGCGTAACTAGCGGGAACTACGAGCAGTACTTC
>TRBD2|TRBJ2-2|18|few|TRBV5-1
CASSSSGTSGGPAGELFF
TGCGCCAGCAGCTCGTCCGGGACTAGCGGGGGGCCGGCCGGGGAGCTGTTTTTT
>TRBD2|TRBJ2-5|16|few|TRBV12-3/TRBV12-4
CASSPNRGGAEETQYF
TGTGCCAGCAGCCCTAACCGGGGGGGGGCCGAAGAGACCCAGTACTTC
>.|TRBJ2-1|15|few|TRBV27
CASSYGPRSYNEQFF
TGTGCCAGCAGTTACGGGCCCCGCTCCTACAATGAGCAGTTCTTC
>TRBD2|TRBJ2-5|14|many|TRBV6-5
CASTSGGRLETQYF
TGTGCCAGCACTAGCGGGGGCCGATTAGAGACCCAGTACTTC
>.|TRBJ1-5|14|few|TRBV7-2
CASSPGVMGQPQHF
TGTGCCAGCAGCCCCGGAGTGATGGGTCAGCCCCAGCATTTT
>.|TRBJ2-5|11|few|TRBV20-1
CSARRAETQYF
TGCAGTGCTAGGCGCGCAGAGACCCAGTACTTC
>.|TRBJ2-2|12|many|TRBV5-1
CASSFGAGELFF
TGCGCCAGCAGCTTTGGAGCCGGGGAGCTGTTTTTT
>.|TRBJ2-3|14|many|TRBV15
CATSRAVTTDTQYF
TGTGCCACCAGCAGAGCGGTGACCACAGATACGCAGTATTTT
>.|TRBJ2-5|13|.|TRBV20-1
CSARTRAEWTQYF
TGCAGTGCCCGGACCAGGGCAGAGTGGACCCAGTACTTC
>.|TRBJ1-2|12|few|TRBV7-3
CASSDRGAGYTF
TGTGCCAGCAGCGACAGAGGGGCTGGCTACACCTTC
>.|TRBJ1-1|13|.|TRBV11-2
CASSLETNTEAFF
TGTGCCAGCAGCTTAGAGACCAACACTGAAGCTTTCTTT
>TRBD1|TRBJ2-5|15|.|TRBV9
CASSASGTAQETQYF
TGTGCCAGCAGCGCCTCCGGGACAGCTCAAGAGACCCAGTACTTC
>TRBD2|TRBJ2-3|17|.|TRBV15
CATSRGGRGLEKDTQYF
TGTGCCACCAGCAGAGGCGGTCGGGGACTAGAGAAAGATACGCAGTATTTT
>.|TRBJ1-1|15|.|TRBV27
CASFDPLGVYTEAFF
TGTGCCAGCTTTGACCCGTTAGGGGTCTACACTGAAGCTTTCTTT
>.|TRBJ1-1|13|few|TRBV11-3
CASSLRGWTEAFF
TGTGCCAGCAGCTTACGGGGATGGACTGAAGCTTTCTTT
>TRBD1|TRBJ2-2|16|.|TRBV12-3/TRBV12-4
CASSTPRGRLAGELFF
TGTGCCAGCAGTACCCCCAGGGGGCGCTTGGCCGGGGAGCTGTTTTTT
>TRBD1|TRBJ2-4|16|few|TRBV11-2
CASSRRQGSDKNIQYF
TGTGCCAGCAGTCGACGACAGGGGTCGGACAAAAACATTCAGTACTTC
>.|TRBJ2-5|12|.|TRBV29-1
CSAGGTQETQYF
TGCAGCGCCGGGGGGACACAAGAGACCCAGTACTTC
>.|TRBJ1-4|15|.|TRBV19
CASSTTGTSNEKLFF
TGTGCCAGTAGTACGACCGGGACGTCTAATGAAAAACTGTTTTTT
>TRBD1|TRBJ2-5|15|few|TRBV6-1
CASSVRTGVQETQYF
TGTGCCAGCAGTGTGCGGACAGGGGTTCAAGAGACCCAGTACTTC
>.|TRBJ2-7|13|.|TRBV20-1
CSARDLGAYEQYF
TGCAGTGCTAGAGATCTAGGGGCTTACGAGCAGTACTTC
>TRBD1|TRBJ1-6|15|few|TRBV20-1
CSARDWQGGNSPLHF
TGCAGTGCTAGAGATTGGCAGGGGGGAAATTCACCCCTCCACTTT
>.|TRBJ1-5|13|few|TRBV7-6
CASSLGGVGAQHF
TGTGCCAGCAGCCTGGGTGGGGTAGGAGCCCAGCATTTT
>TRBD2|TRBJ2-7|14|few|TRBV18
CASSLTSGTYEQYF
TGTGCCAGCTCACTCACTAGCGGAACCTACGAGCAGTACTTC
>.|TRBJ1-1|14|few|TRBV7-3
CASSALRGSAEAFF
TGTGCCAGCAGCGCCCTGAGGGGTTCGGCTGAAGCTTTCTTT
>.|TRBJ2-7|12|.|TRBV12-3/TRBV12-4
CASSCLLYEQYF
TGTGCCAGCAGTTGTCTCCTCTACGAGCAGTACTTC
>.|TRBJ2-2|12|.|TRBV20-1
CSAPEASGELFF
TGCAGTGCCCCTGAAGCGTCCGGGGAGCTGTTTTTT
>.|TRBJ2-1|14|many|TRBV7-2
CASSRGYSYNEQFF
TGTGCCAGCAGCCGGGGGTACTCCTACAATGAGCAGTTCTTC
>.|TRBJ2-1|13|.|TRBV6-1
CASARLGPHLPFF
TGTGCCAGCGCAAGGCTGGGACCACACCTACCGTTCTTC
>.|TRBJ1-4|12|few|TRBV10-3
CAISESLEKLFF
TGTGCCATCAGTGAGTCCCTGGAAAAACTGTTTTTT
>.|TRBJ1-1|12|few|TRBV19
CASSIGAGEAFF
TGTGCCAGTAGTATAGGGGCAGGGGAAGCTTTCTTT
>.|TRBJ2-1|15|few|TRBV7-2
CASSSRQGGVLEQFF
TGTGCCAGCAGCTCTAGACAGGGAGGGGTTCTGGAGCAGTTCTTC
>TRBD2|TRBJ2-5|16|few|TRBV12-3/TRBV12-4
CASSPQLAGVVRTQYF
TGTGCCAGCAGTCCTCAACTAGCGGGGGTCGTTAGGACCCAGTACTTC
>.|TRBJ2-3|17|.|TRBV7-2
CASSLNPAGASTDTQYF
TGTGCCAGCAGCTTAAACCCCGCGGGGGCGAGCACAGATACGCAGTATTTT
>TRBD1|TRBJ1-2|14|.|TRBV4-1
CASSQGTRGYGYTF
TGCGCCAGCAGCCAAGGCACCAGGGGGTATGGCTACACCTTC
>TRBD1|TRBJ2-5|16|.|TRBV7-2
CASSLGGRGIQETQYF
TGTGCCAGCAGCTTAGGGGGCAGGGGGATACAAGAGACCCAGTACTTC
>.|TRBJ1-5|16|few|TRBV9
CASSVDAGGGNQPQHF
TGTGCCAGCAGCGTAGATGCGGGGGGGGGCAATCAGCCCCAGCATTTT
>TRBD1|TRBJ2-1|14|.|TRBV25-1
CASSGQGGNNEQFF
TGTGCCAGCAGCGGACAGGGTGGGAACAATGAGCAGTTCTTC
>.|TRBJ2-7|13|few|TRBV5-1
CASSFGGDNEQYF
TGCGCCAGCAGCTTTGGGGGGGACAACGAGCAGTACTTC
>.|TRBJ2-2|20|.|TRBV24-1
CATSDPAWGTEAFYTGELFF
TGTGCCACCAGTGACCCCGCGTGGGGCACGGAGGCCTTTTACACCGGGGAGCTGTTTTTT
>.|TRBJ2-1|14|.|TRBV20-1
CSASKASVGDEQFF
TGCAGTGCTAGTAAGGCTAGCGTGGGGGATGAGCAGTTCTTC
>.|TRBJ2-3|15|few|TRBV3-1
CASSQDLADTDTQYF
TGTGCCAGCAGCCAAGATCTTGCAGACACAGATACGCAGTATTTT
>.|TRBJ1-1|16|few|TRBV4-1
CASSQGWDTENTEAFF
TGCGCCAGCAGCCAAGGGTGGGACACCGAGAACACTGAAGCTTTCTTT
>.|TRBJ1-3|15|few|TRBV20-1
CSARDGQLAGNTIYF
TGCAGTGCTAGAGATGGACAGCTAGCTGGAAACACCATATATTTT
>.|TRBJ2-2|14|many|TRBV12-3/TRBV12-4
CASERSTNTGELFF
TGTGCCAGTGAGAGGTCCACGAACACCGGGGAGCTGTTTTTT
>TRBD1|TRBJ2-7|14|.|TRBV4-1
CASSQANRGSEQYF
TGCGCCAGCAGCCAAGCGAACAGGGGTTCCGAGCAGTACTTC
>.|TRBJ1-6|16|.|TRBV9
CASSPLQGRAASPLHF
TGTGCCAGCAGCCCGCTACAGGGCAGGGCGGCTTCACCCCTCCACTTT
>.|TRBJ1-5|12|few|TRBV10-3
CATSDSYQPQHF
TGTGCCACCTCGGACAGTTATCAGCCCCAGCATTTT